This T cell receptor (beta chain) was captured by sequencing in a study of cytomegalovirus exposure and HLA in healthy donors. The PCR employed 60 Vbeta primers together with 13 Jbeta primers. Clones were sequenced by immunoSEQ multiplex PCR, and TCRdb holds only the in-frame ones, with some missing. The table lists under 200,000 clones, more than 75% of them singletons. The CDR3 length is 15 residues. Germline V gene data show CDR1 as LNHNV and CDR2 as YYDKDF (reference sequence). Trimming took 0 bases from V and 5 from J, leaving 8 bases between them. Material for sequencing was PBMCs. This TCR derives from a girl aged 2-10 years in good health and CMV-seropositive. The chain links TRBV15 to TRBJ2-6; D uncertain. The CDR3: CATSRDQRWANVLTF. The CDR3 nucleotides are TGTGCCACCAGCAGAGACCAGAGGTGGGCCAACGTCCTGACTTTC. Filled out from reference TRBV15 and TRBJ2-6, the complete variable domain reads DAMVIQNPRYQVTQFGKPVTLSCSQTLNHNVMYWYQQKSSQAPKLLFHYYDKDFNNEADTPDNFQSRRPNTSFCFLDIRSPGLGDTAMYLCATSRDQRWANVLTFGAGSRLTVL.